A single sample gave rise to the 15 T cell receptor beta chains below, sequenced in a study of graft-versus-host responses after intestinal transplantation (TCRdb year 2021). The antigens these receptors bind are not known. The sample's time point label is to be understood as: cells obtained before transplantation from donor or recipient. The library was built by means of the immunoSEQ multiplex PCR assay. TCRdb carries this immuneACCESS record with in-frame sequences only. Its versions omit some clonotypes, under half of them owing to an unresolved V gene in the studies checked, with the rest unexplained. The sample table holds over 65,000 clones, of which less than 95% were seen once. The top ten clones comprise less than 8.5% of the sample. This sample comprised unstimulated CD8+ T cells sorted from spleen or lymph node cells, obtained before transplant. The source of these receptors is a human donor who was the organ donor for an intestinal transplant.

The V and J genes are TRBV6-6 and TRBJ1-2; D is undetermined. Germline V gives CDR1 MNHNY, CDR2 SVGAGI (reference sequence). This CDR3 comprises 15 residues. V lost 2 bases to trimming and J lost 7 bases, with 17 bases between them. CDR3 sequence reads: CASSYGLPPPGGYTF. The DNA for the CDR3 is TGTGCCAGCAGTTACGGGTTGCCGCCCCCAGGTGGCTACACCTTC.

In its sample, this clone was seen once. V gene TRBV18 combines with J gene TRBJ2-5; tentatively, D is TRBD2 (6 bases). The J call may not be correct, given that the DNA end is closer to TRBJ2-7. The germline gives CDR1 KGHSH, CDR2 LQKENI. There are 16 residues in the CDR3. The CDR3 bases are TGTGCCAGCTCACTGACGGCCCGGGGACTTGACTACGAGCAGTACTTC. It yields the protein CASSLTARGLDYEQYF.

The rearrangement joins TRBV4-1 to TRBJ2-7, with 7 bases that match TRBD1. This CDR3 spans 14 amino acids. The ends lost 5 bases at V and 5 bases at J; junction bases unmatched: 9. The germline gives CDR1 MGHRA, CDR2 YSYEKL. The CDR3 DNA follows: TGCGCCAGCAGCTACAAACAGGGGTCGAACGAGCAGTACTTC. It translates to CASSYKQGSNEQYF.

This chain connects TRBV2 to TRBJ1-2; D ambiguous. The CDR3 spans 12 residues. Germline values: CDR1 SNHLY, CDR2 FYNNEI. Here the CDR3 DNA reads TGTTTGGTGGTACGCCGAGTATATGGCTACACCTTC. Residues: CLVVRRVYGYTF.

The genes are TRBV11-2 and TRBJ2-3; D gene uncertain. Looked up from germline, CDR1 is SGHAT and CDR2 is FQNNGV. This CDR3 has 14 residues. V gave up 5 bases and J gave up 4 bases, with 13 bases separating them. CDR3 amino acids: CASSDADGSDTQYF. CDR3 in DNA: TGTGCCAGCAGCGACGCGGACGGTTCAGATACGCAGTATTTT.

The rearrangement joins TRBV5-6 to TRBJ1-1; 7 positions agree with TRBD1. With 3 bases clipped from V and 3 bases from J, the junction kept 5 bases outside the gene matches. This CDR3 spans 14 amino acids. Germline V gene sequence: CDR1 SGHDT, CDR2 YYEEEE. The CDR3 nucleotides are TGTGCCAGCAGCTACTCTACAGGGGACACTGAAGCTTTCTTT. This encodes CASSYSTGDTEAFF.

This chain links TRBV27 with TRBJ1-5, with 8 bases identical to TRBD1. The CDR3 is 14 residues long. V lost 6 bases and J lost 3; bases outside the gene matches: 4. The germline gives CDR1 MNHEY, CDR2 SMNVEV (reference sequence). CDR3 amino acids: CASSATGANQPQHF. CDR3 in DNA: TGTGCCAGCAGCGCGACAGGGGCCAATCAGCCCCAGCATTTT.

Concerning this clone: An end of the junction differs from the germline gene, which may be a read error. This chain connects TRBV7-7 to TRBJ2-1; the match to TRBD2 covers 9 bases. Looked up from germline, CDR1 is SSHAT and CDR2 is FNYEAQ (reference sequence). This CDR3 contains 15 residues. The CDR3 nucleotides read TGTGCTAGCAGCTGTAGCGGGAGAGGCCCCCATGAGCAGTTCTTC. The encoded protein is CASSCSGRGPHEQFF.

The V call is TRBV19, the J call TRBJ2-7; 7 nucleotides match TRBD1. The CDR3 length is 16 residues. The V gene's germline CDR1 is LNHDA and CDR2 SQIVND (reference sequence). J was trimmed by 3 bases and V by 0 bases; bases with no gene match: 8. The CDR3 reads CASSIDIRGPDYEQYF. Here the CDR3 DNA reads TGTGCCAGTAGTATAGACATAAGGGGGCCTGACTACGAGCAGTACTTC.

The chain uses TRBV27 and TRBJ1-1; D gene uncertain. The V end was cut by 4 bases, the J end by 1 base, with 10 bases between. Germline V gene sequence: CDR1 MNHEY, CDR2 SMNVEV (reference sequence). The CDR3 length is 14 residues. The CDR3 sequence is CASSSRVWNTEAFF. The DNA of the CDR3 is TGTGCCAGCAGTTCTAGGGTGTGGAACACTGAAGCTTTCTTT.

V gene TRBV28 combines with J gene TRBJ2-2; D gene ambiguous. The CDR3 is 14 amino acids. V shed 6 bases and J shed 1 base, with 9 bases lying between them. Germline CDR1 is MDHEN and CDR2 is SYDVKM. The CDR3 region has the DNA TGTGCCAGCAGCCCAGTAGGGAACACCGGGGAGCTGTTTTTT. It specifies CASSPVGNTGELFF. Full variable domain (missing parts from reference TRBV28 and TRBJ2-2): DVKVTQSSRYLVKRTGEKVFLECVQDMDHENMFWYRQDPGLGLRLIYFSYDVKMKEKGDIPEGYSVSREKKERFSLILESASTNQTSMYLCASSPVGNTGELFFGEGSRLTVL.

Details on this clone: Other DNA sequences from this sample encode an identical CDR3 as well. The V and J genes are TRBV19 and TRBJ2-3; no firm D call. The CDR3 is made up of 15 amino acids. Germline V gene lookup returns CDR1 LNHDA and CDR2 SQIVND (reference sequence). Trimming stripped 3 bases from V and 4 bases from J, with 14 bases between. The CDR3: CASSIAPHGADTQYF. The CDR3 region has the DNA TGTGCCAGTAGTATTGCCCCGCACGGTGCAGATACGCAGTATTTT. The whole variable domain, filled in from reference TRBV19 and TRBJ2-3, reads DGGITQSPKYLFRKEGQNVTLSCEQNLNHDAMYWYRQDPGQGLRLIYYSQIVNDFQKGDIAEGYSVSREKKESFPLTVTSAQKNPTAFYLCASSIAPHGADTQYFGPGTRLTVL.

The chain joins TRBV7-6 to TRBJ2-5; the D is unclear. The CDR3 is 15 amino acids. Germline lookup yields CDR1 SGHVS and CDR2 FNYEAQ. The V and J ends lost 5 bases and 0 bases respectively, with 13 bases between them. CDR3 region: CASSPVLAYQETQYF. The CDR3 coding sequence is TGTGCCAGCAGCCCTGTTCTGGCGTACCAAGAGACCCAGTACTTC. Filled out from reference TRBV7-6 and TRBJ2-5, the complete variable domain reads GAGVSQSPRYKVTKRGQDVALRCDPISGHVSLYWYRQALGQGPEFLTYFNYEAQQDKSGLPNDRFSAERPEGSISTLTIQRTEQRDSAMYRCASSPVLAYQETQYFGPGTRLLVL.

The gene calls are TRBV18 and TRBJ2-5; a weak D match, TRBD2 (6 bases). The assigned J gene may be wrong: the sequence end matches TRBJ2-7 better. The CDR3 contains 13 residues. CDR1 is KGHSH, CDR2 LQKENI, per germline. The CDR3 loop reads CASSPGLSYEQYF. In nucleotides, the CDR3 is TGTGCCAGCTCACCGGGACTCTCCTACGAGCAGTACTTC.

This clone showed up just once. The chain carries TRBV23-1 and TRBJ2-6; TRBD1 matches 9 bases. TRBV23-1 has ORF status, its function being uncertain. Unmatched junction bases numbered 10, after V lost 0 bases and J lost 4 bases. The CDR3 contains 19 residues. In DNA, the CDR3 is TGCGCCAGCAGTCAATCGAAAGCACAGGGGGCGCAAGGGGCCAACGTCCTGACTTTC. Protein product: CASSQSKAQGAQGANVLTF.